This TCR beta chain was captured by sequencing in a study of vaccination effects on CD4 cells after COVID-19. The CDR3 runs 13 residues. Looked up from germline, CDR1 is KGHSH and CDR2 is LQKENI. Deletions cut 6 bases from V and 5 bases from J, with 14 bases between. Peptide-pool stimulation followed by sequencing identified expanded antigen-specific CD4+ clonotypes in the ViraFEST assay. Culture lasted 10 days before CD4+ T cell isolation. Nucleocapsid antibody tests were negative, and the vaccine recipients had no prior SARS-CoV-2 infection. Supplemented with around 9.8 IU/ml IL-2 and around 10 ug/ml peptides, 2 million to 2.5 million PBMC per well were kept in culture. Half-medium changes using IL-2 medium occurred on days 3 and 7. Produced via immunoSEQ multiplex PCR; TCRdb's table is partial and in-frame only. The sample gives some 41,000 clones, around 78% of which show up once; roughly 10% is in the top ten.

Comment on this clone: The antigen remains undetermined.

The origin of this receptor is a human donor who received a COVID-19 vaccine. This rearrangement joins TRBV18 to TRBJ2-7; weak D call: TRBD2 (5 bases). Sequencing used CD4+ T cells from PBMCs cultured with SARS-CoV-2 spike peptides, obtained before COVID-19 vaccination. CDR3 sequence (DNA): TGTGCCAGCTCCTCCAATATGGAGGACGAGCAGTACGTC. Translated, it gives CASSSNMEDEQYV.